The sequence of this TCR beta chain was determined in a study of T cell responses to AZD1222 COVID-19 vaccine. Study conclusions and caveats: It was only after the peak T cell response that any repertoires were sampled. At baseline, just 6 or 7 AZD1222 recipients tested seropositive. Donors were mostly white British, more females; clonal diversity possibly underestimated. The study found vaccine-associated CD4 TCRs spanning spike, dominant at 160-218 and 743-854.

Clones were sequenced by immunoSEQ multiplex PCR, and TCRdb holds only the in-frame ones, with some missing. Of 100,000 to 120,000 clones in the sample, nearly 90% were seen once. The V end was cut by 9 bases, the J end by 2 bases, with 12 bases between. Germline V gene lookup returns CDR1 KGHDR and CDR2 SFDVKD. This CDR3 has 14 residues. This clone was detected a few times. What it binds is unknown. The V gene is TRBV24-1, the J gene TRBJ2-2; a possible D gene is TRBD2 (6 bases). The sample in question was peripheral blood, obtained on day 0 of AZD1222 vaccination. This sequence originates from an adult in good health. The CDR3: CATRGISNTGELFF. The CDR3 nucleotides are TGTGCCACCCGCGGGATATCCAACACCGGGGAGCTGTTTTTT.